Shown below are 28 T cell receptor beta chains from a single sample sequenced in a study of CXCR3 chemokines and chemotherapy response in bladder cancer. Each CDR3 protein is one row after TCRdb ran MiXCR on the PCR reads. The sample holds about 8,900 distinct CDR3 sequences; 23% are singletons and the top ten take roughly 8.9%. The material was obtained from a patient whose treatment included neoadjuvant chemotherapy. The receptor source for this set is a human donor with bladder cancer that did not respond to neoadjuvant chemotherapy.

This clonotype was picked up many times. The chain links TRBV25-1 to TRBJ2-5, with 8 positions matching TRBD1. Germline CDR1 and CDR2: MGHDK and SYGVNS. The CDR3 runs to 15 residues. Germline trimming cut 5 bases from V and 5 bases from J; bases unmatched to any gene: 10. The CDR3 DNA is TGTGCCAGCAGTTCTGACAGGGGTCTGGGGGAGACCCAGTACTTC. Protein product: CASSSDRGLGETQYF.

The V gene is TRBV4-1, the J gene TRBJ2-3; D possibly corresponds to TRBD2 (5 bases). Trimming removed 1 base from V and 3 bases from J, with 20 bases in between. This CDR3 spans 18 amino acids. Germline loops: CDR1 MGHRA, CDR2 YSYEKL. The chain's CDR3 is CASSQAHGRLGSTDTQYF. CDR3 DNA: TGCGCCAGCAGCCAAGCCCACGGACGGCTAGGGAGTACAGATACGCAGTATTTT.

This chain links TRBV7-2 with TRBJ1-2, with 9 bases lining up with TRBD1. V shed 6 bases and J 8 bases; nucleotides not matched to a gene: 16. Germline CDR1 SGHTA, CDR2 FQGNSA. This CDR3 spans 16 amino acids. In nucleotides, the CDR3 is TGTGCCAGCAGTCCGAGACCCGGACAGGGGATTGAAGGCTACACCTTC. Amino acid sequence: CASSPRPGQGIEGYTF.

On this clonotype itself: This probably arose from a read error, given a far larger clone one base away. This chain uses TRBV7-2 with TRBJ2-4, with D unresolved. The V gene lost 1 base and the J gene lost 13 bases, with 14 bases spanning the gap. The CDR3 has 13 residues. Germline V gives CDR1 SGHTA, CDR2 FQGNSA. The chain's CDR3 is CASSLGLANEQYF. For the CDR3, the DNA is TGTGCCAGCAGCTTAGGGTTGGCCAATGAGCAGTACTTC.

This clonotype was recorded many times. The chain joins TRBV5-4 to TRBJ2-7; TRBD1 might be the D (6 bases). The germline gives CDR1 SGHNT, CDR2 YYREEE (reference sequence). Trimming removed 0 bases at V and 0 bases at J, with 13 bases between. The CDR3 has 16 amino acids. DNA of the CDR3: TGTGCCAGCAGCTTGGCCGAGGGGGATTACTCCTACGAGCAGTACTTC. Translating it yields CASSLAEGDYSYEQYF. Variable domain in full (rest from reference TRBV5-4 and TRBJ2-7): ETGVTQSPTHLIKTRGQQVTLRCSSQSGHNTVSWYQQALGQGPQFIFQYYREEENGRGNFPPRFSGLQFPNYSSELNVNALELDDSALYLCASSLAEGDYSYEQYFGPGTRLTVT.

This clonotype has just a few counts. A far larger clone is off by one base, so a read error is likely. The chain couples TRBV6-1 to TRBJ1-2, with TRBD1 as a possible D gene (5 bases). V was shortened by 3 bases and J by 7 bases, with 18 bases between the two germline ends. The CDR3 sequence is 15 residues long. Germline V gene data show CDR1 as MNHNS and CDR2 as SASEGT. CDR3: CASSESGPSKGGYTF. In DNA, the CDR3 is TGTGCCAGCAGTGAGTCAGGGCCCTCAAAGGGTGGCTACACCTTC.

By share, this clonotype ranks as medium-sized. CDR3 sequence reads: CAISESGPSKGGYTF. The CDR3 DNA reads TGTGCCATCAGTGAGTCAGGGCCCTCAAAGGGTGGCTACACCTTC. This chain connects TRBV10-3 to TRBJ1-2; D not certain. Germline V gene sequence: CDR1 ENHRY, CDR2 SYGVKD. Trimming took 0 bases from V and 7 from J, leaving 15 bases between them. There are 15 residues in the CDR3.

This clonotype was counted many times. The chain combines TRBV18 with TRBJ2-3, with D possibly TRBD1 on 5 matching bases. V lost 8 bases, J lost 2 bases, and 17 bases lay in between. CDR3 size: 15 residues. Germline CDR1 and CDR2: KGHSH and LQKENI. The CDR3 loop is CASTDQGSNTDTQYF. DNA for the CDR3: TGTGCCAGCACAGACCAGGGCTCTAACACAGATACGCAGTATTTT.

By sample fraction, this clonotype is medium-sized. The chain employs TRBV5-4 and TRBJ1-1; D is undetermined. The germline CDR1 and CDR2 sequences are SGHNT and YYREEE (reference sequence). The CDR3 has 14 residues. The germline V and J ends were trimmed by 4 bases and 0 bases, with 10 bases remaining between them. The CDR3 DNA follows: TGTGCCAGCAGCAACCCCACAGTGAACACTGAAGCTTTCTTT. It codes for CASSNPTVNTEAFF.

This clonotype was recorded many times. The chain joins TRBV18 to TRBJ1-3; no firm D call. V was trimmed by 3 bases and J by 0 bases, leaving 12 bases between them. The length of the CDR3 is 16 residues. Germline CDR1 is KGHSH and CDR2 is LQKENI. This CDR3 is CASSPSRGSSGNTIYF. In nucleotides, the CDR3 is TGTGCCAGCTCACCGTCCCGCGGGAGCTCTGGAAACACCATATATTTT.

A remark on this clonotype: A read error is likely here: a far larger clone is one base away. The chain combines TRBV5-6 with TRBJ2-7; TRBD1 aligns across 7 bases. The CDR3 extends over 13 amino acids. J lost 2 bases, V lost 7 bases, and 6 bases had no gene match. Germline V gene data show CDR1 as SGHDT and CDR2 as YYEEEE. The chain's CDR3 is CASCQGGTYEQYF. CDR3 DNA: TGTGCCAGCTGTCAAGGGGGCACCTACGAGCAGTACTTC.

This clonotype was seen at least ten times. This rearrangement joins TRBV20-1 to TRBJ1-2, with D perhaps matching TRBD1 (5 bases). Looked up from germline, CDR1 is DFQATT and CDR2 is SNEGSKA (reference sequence). The germline V and J ends were trimmed by 2 bases and 7 bases, with 14 bases remaining between them. This CDR3 comprises 13 residues. The CDR3 nucleotides read TGCAGTGCTAGAATAGGGGCCCCTGGTGGCTACACCTTC. Translation: CSARIGAPGGYTF.

This clonotype was counted at least ten times. V and J are TRBV5-4 and TRBJ2-1, with D perhaps matching TRBD1 (5 bases). The CDR3 spans 13 residues. The V gene lost 2 bases and the J gene lost 5 bases, with 8 bases spanning the gap. Germline CDR1 is SGHNT and CDR2 is YYREEE (reference sequence). CDR3 protein: CASSFRVDNEQFF. The CDR3 DNA reads as TGTGCCAGCAGCTTCAGGGTGGACAATGAGCAGTTCTTC.

This clonotype rates as medium-sized. The chain joins TRBV7-2 to TRBJ1-2; D remains ambiguous. CDR1 SGHTA and CDR2 FQGNSA come from the germline V gene. The germline V and J ends were trimmed by 6 bases and 4 bases, with 9 bases remaining between them. This CDR3 is built from 12 residues. The CDR3 nucleotides read TGTGCCAGCAGTTTCAATTCCTATGGCTACACCTTC. Encoded protein: CASSFNSYGYTF.

This clonotype is medium-sized within its sample. The chain has TRBV27 and TRBJ2-2; D is undetermined. This CDR3 contains 12 residues. Per germline, CDR1 MNHEY and CDR2 SMNVEV (reference sequence). V lost 5 bases and J 6 bases, leaving 7 bases between the germline ends. In nucleotides, the CDR3 is TGTGCCAGCAGTGGCCCTGCCGGGGAGCTGTTTTTT. Protein product: CASSGPAGELFF.

The chain uses TRBV24-1 and TRBJ2-1, with D tentatively TRBD2 (7 bases). V was clipped by 9 bases and J by 5 bases, with 16 bases between them. Looked up from germline, CDR1 is KGHDR and CDR2 is SFDVKD. The CDR3 runs to 14 residues. This chain's CDR3 is CATGGGKGHNEQFF. DNA for the CDR3: TGTGCCACCGGGGGGGGCAAGGGTCACAATGAGCAGTTCTTC.

This clonotype was seen at least ten times. This chain links TRBV12-3 or TRBV12-4 with TRBJ1-1; possibly TRBD1 for D (5 bases). V lost 2 bases to trimming and J lost 2 bases, with 9 bases between them. CDR3 size: 14 residues. The CDR3 region is CASSLRDGNTEAFF. As DNA, the CDR3 is TGTGCCAGCAGTTTACGGGACGGTAACACTGAAGCTTTCTTT.

By its share, this clonotype is medium-sized. CDR3 coding DNA: TGTGCCACCAGTGACCCGCGGGACGGGTCGACCGGGGAGCTGTTTTTT. Residues: CATSDPRDGSTGELFF. The gene calls are TRBV24-1 and TRBJ2-2, with a tentative D call TRBD2 (6 bases). Germline V gives CDR1 KGHDR, CDR2 SFDVKD. V lost 4 bases and J lost 5, with 16 bases in between. The CDR3 length is 16 residues.

This clonotype was seen a few times. CDR3 sequence reads: CASSDRTGANVLTF. The CDR3 DNA reads TGTGCCAGCAGTGATAGGACTGGGGCCAACGTCCTGACTTTC. The genes are TRBV2 and TRBJ2-6, with unresolved D. Germline CDR1 SNHLY, CDR2 FYNNEI. There are 14 residues in the CDR3. The V end lost 3 bases, the J end lost 2 bases, and 5 bases lay between the germline ends.

This clonotype is large by share. V and J are TRBV6-2 or TRBV6-3 and TRBJ1-5, with 7 bases that match TRBD1. The CDR3 runs to 17 residues. J gave up 3 bases and V 4 bases, and 12 bases lay outside the gene matches. Germline V gene data show CDR1 as MNHEY and CDR2 as SVGEGT. CDR3 sequence: CASSSTDRVLDNQPQHF. CDR3 DNA: TGTGCCAGCAGTTCCACCGACAGGGTGTTAGACAATCAGCCCCAGCATTTT.

In the case of this clonotype: A far larger clone differs by one base, so this is likely a read error. The chain is built from TRBV6-1 and TRBJ1-1; D uncertain. V was trimmed by 3 bases and J by 1 base, leaving 6 bases between them. The CDR3 length is 13 residues. Germline CDR1 MNHNS, CDR2 SASEGT. CDR3 sequence reads: CASSERWNTEAFF. The CDR3 DNA reads TGTGCCAGCAGTGAGAGATGGAACACTGAAGCTTTCTTT.

This clonotype is labeled medium-sized (0.01 to 0.1%). This chain joins TRBV13 and TRBJ1-1, with D uncertain. V was shortened by 0 bases and J by 3 bases, with 8 bases between the two germline ends. From germline, CDR1 is PRHDT and CDR2 FYEKMQ (reference sequence). CDR3 length: 14 amino acids. In DNA, the CDR3 is TGTGCCAGCAGCTTAGGGGGGTCGGACACTGAAGCTTTCTTT. This sequence encodes CASSLGGSDTEAFF.

This clonotype was recorded at least ten times. The V gene is TRBV20-1, the J gene TRBJ1-4; D gene unclear. This CDR3 is built from 12 residues. V was pared by 7 bases and J by 10 bases, with 16 bases between. Germline CDR1 DFQATT, CDR2 SNEGSKA (reference sequence). The CDR3 region is CSVGLTDAKLFF. The CDR3 DNA is TGCAGTGTCGGCCTAACTGATGCAAAACTGTTTTTT.

In its sample, this clonotype is medium-sized. The chain combines TRBV7-2 with TRBJ2-1; 9 bases are shared with TRBD2. J gave up 0 bases and V 1 base, and 7 bases lay outside the gene matches. CDR1 SGHTA and CDR2 FQGNSA come from the germline V gene. The CDR3 extends over 18 amino acids. CDR3: CASSLVGAGGLSYNEQFF. The CDR3 nucleotides are TGTGCCAGCAGCTTAGTTGGGGCGGGGGGGCTCTCCTACAATGAGCAGTTCTTC.

This clonotype was observed at least ten times. The V call is TRBV19, the J call TRBJ1-3; D may be TRBD1 (6 bases). The V end lost 10 bases, the J end lost 4 bases, and 20 bases lay between the germline ends. The CDR3 runs 15 residues. CDR1 is LNHDA and CDR2 is SQIVND in the germline V gene (reference sequence). The CDR3 region is CATKLQGSGGNTIYF. In DNA, the CDR3 is TGTGCCACCAAACTCCAGGGGTCAGGCGGAAACACCATATATTTT.

Relative to its sample, this clonotype is medium-sized. The chain links TRBV7-2 to TRBJ2-3; no clear D gene. This CDR3 has 14 residues. Germline V gene data show CDR1 as SGHTA and CDR2 as FQGNSA. V lost 3 bases and J 1 base, leaving 8 bases between the germline ends. CDR3 nucleotides: TGTGCCAGCAGCTTCGGGTGGCGCACAGATACGCAGTATTTT. Translated, it gives CASSFGWRTDTQYF. Variable domain in full (rest from reference TRBV7-2 and TRBJ2-3): GAGVSQSPSNKVTEKGKDVELRCDPISGHTALYWYRQSLGQGLEFLIYFQGNSAPDKSGLPSDRFSAERTGGSVSTLTIQRTQQEDSAVYLCASSFGWRTDTQYFGPGTRLTVL.

This clonotype is classed as medium-sized. The chain has TRBV19 and TRBJ2-7; tentatively, D is TRBD1 (5 bases). V lost 5 bases and J lost 0, with 14 bases in between. Germline V gene data show CDR1 as LNHDA and CDR2 as SQIVND (reference sequence). The CDR3 covers 15 residues. CDR3 in DNA: TGTGCCAGTAGTTTCGACAGCCAGACCTCCTACGAGCAGTACTTC. Encoded protein: CASSFDSQTSYEQYF.

This clonotype was counted ten times or more. The V gene is TRBV7-2, the J gene TRBJ2-7; D not certain. The CDR3 runs 14 residues. Trimming pared 2 bases from V and 3 bases from J, leaving 11 bases between. The germline V gene has CDR1 SGHTA and CDR2 FQGNSA. The CDR3 reads CASSLLGFSYEQYF. CDR3 nucleotides: TGTGCCAGCAGCTTACTAGGGTTTAGCTACGAGCAGTACTTC.